The entry below describes one T cell receptor beta chain. This sample stems from a study of blood T cell repertoires in COVID-19. This CDR3 is 15 amino acids long. After removal of 7 bases from V and 6 bases from J, the junction contained 9 bases not matched to a gene. Germline lookup yields CDR1 SGHTA and CDR2 FQGNSA. Authors' analysis steps: The authors estimated nucleated cell counts from reference gene primer amplification. TCRdb keeps only in-frame clones here, not all; method: immunoSEQ multiplex PCR. The D gene and trimming were derived from the DNA, and the V and J assignments and clone size from that table. The table lists under 300,000 clones, 85% to 90% of them singletons, with under 9% in the top ten.

The sequenced sample was peripheral blood. The TCR comes from a woman in her 70s with active or convalescent COVID-19. The chain uses TRBV7-2 and TRBJ1-5; TRBD1 aligns across 10 bases. CDR3 coding DNA: TGTGCCAGCACCTTGGGGACAGGGGATTTTCAGCCCCAGCATTTT. Translated: CASTLGTGDFQPQHF. The variable domain in full, completed from reference TRBV7-2 and TRBJ1-5, reads GAGVSQSPSNKVTEKGKDVELRCDPISGHTALYWYRQSLGQGLEFLIYFQGNSAPDKSGLPSDRFSAERTGGSVSTLTIQRTQQEDSAVYLCASTLGTGDFQPQHFGDGTRLSIL.